This TCR beta chain was observed in a study of T cells in women clearing cervical HPV infection. Study-level information: Cases were women with histologically confirmed HPV16-related CIN3 or worse, including a couple of invasive cancers. Controls were women whose single incident HPV16 infection cleared within 12 months without precancer or cancer.

Points from the study as a whole: A classifier using richness and V gene abundances reached an AUC of roughly 0.83. CIN3+ cases had significantly higher TCR repertoire richness than controls, but evenness did not differ.

Notes on this clone: Antigen specificity is unknown.

The table came from immunoSEQ multiplex PCR; TCRdb's copy has only in-frame clones and leaves some out. The sample includes around 30,000 clones. Sequencing was done on a sample of blood buffy coat. The clonotype comes from a woman between 18 and 70 years old with a cervical HPV16 infection that either progressed to CIN3+ or cleared (not recorded which).

The part of the CDR3 DNA that was read is TGTGCCAGTAGTATCGTCGTTAAAGGCGGGGATGGT. Translated, it gives CASSIVVKGGDG. The full CDR3 protein reads CASSIVVKGGDGQYF. The chain is built from TRBV19 and TRBJ2-4; TRBD2 is a possible D gene (6 bases). The read ends 3 residues before the CDR3 terminus; that terminus is restored from the germline J gene. Germline V gene lookup returns CDR1 LNHDA and CDR2 SQIVND (reference sequence). The CDR3 totals 15 residues.